A selection of T cell receptor beta chains follows, all from one sample in a study of T cell repertoires in cytomegalovirus infection. TCRdb ran MiXCR on the reads and lists one entry per CDR3 protein. The sample carries about 680,000 distinct CDR3 sequences, approximately 24% recorded once. The sample taken for sequencing was CD8+ T cells from PBMCs. The source is a human donor in good health (CMV status not recorded). Some clones in this sample may be carry-over from other donors' samples. Both conserved end residues are part of each CDR3. A D gene is named only where the DNA matches it firmly. Part of the rows lack a size; the others show once, few, many or a class for expanded clones.

TRBD1,few,TRBV12-3/TRBV12-4,TRBJ2-7,CASSDRGRMASSYEQYF,TGTGCCAGCAGTGACAGGGGGCGCATGGCCAGCTCCTACGAGCAGTACTTC
TRBD1,many,TRBV7-9,TRBJ2-4,CASSLYKATGPNTSVWLAKNIQYF,TGTGCCAGCAGCCTATATAAGGCGACAGGGCCGAACACGTCAGTCTGGTTAGCCAAAAACATTCAGTACTTC
TRBD2,many,TRBV12-5,TRBJ2-3,CASALSGGAVADTQYF,TGTGCTAGTGCCCTTAGCGGGGGGGCTGTCGCAGATACGCAGTATTTT
NA,NA,TRBV6-2/TRBV6-3,TRBJ1-1,CASRPPGDTEAFF,TGTGCCAGCAGGCCCCCAGGGGACACTGAAGCTTTCTTT
NA,many,TRBV7-6,TRBJ1-5,CASSLEVGSNQPQHF,TGTGCCAGCAGCTTAGAAGTGGGAAGCAATCAGCCCCAGCATTTT
NA,NA,TRBV6-6,TRBJ1-4,CASVAGFDEKLFF,TGTGCCAGCGTCGCGGGGTTCGACGAAAAACTGTTTTTT
NA,few,TRBV7-2,TRBJ1-6,CASSPYHVGSPLHF,TGTGCCAGCAGCCCATACCACGTGGGATCACCCCTCCACTTT
NA,NA,TRBV19,TRBJ2-1,CASSIVDQEDEQFF,TGTGCCAGTAGTATAGTAGATCAGGAGGATGAGCAGTTCTTC
TRBD2,NA,TRBV27,TRBJ2-2,CASSTGTTNTGELFF,TGTGCCAGCAGCACCGGGACTACCAACACCGGGGAGCTGTTTTTT
NA,few,TRBV14,TRBJ1-1,CASSFRVFAEAFF,TGTGCCAGCAGCTTCCGGGTCTTTGCTGAAGCTTTCTTT
NA,NA,TRBV5-1,TRBJ2-1,CASSSGGTANRISYNEQFF,TGCGCCAGCAGCTCGGGGGGGACAGCTAACCGTATTTCCTACAATGAGCAGTTCTTC
NA,few,TRBV20-1,TRBJ2-7,CSARDLTGLGYEQYF,TGCAGTGCTAGAGATCTCACAGGGCTAGGGTACGAGCAGTACTTC
NA,NA,TRBV6-2/TRBV6-3,TRBJ2-2,CASITTIPNTGELFF,TGTGCCAGCATTACAACTATCCCGAACACCGGGGAGCTGTTTTTT
NA,many,TRBV7-9,TRBJ2-1,CASSPDTNEQFF,TGTGCCAGCAGCCCGGATACGAATGAGCAGTTCTTC
NA,once,TRBV11-1,TRBJ2-1,CASSLGWAGIQNEQFF,TGTGCCAGCAGCTTAGGGTGGGCAGGGATTCAGAATGAGCAGTTCTTC
NA,few,TRBV4-1,TRBJ2-5,CASSETADFQETQYF,TGCGCCAGCAGCGAAACCGCGGACTTTCAAGAGACCCAGTACTTC
TRBD2,many,TRBV7-6,TRBJ2-5,CASSHSLAGGLQETQYF,TGTGCCAGCAGCCACTCCCTAGCGGGGGGTTTACAAGAGACCCAGTACTTC
NA,many,TRBV28,TRBJ2-3,CASSLAPKKPSTDTQYF,TGTGCCAGCAGTTTAGCCCCCAAGAAGCCTAGCACAGATACGCAGTATTTT
NA,many,TRBV28,TRBJ1-1,CASSFQVLTGLNTEAFF,TGTGCCAGCAGTTTCCAGGTTCTGACAGGTCTGAACACTGAAGCTTTCTTT
NA,NA,TRBV23-1,TRBJ2-2,CAQGGYGDTGELFF,TGCGCCCAGGGGGGTTACGGGGACACCGGGGAGCTGTTTTTT
TRBD1,NA,TRBV6-2/TRBV6-3,TRBJ2-5,CASSYSPGTVSQETQYF,TGTGCCAGCAGTTACTCCCCCGGGACAGTTTCCCAAGAGACCCAGTACTTC
NA,NA,TRBV25-1,TRBJ1-2,CASSEYQGTGGYTF,TGTGCCAGCAGTGAATATCAGGGGACGGGTGGCTACACCTTC
TRBD2,many,TRBV7-6,TRBJ2-1,CASSLIAGGPRNEQFF,TGTGCCAGCAGTCTCATAGCGGGGGGGCCTCGCAATGAGCAGTTCTTC
NA,many,TRBV7-6,TRBJ2-1,CASSLASVLNEQFF,TGTGCCAGCAGCTTAGCGTCAGTCCTCAATGAGCAGTTCTTC
NA,NA,TRBV7-9,TRBJ1-1,CASSLVPGPRTEAFF,TGTGCCAGCAGCTTAGTCCCGGGGCCTAGGACTGAAGCTTTCTTT
NA,few,TRBV25-1,TRBJ2-4,CASWGKNIQYF,TGTGCCAGCTGGGGCAAAAACATTCAGTACTTC
NA,few,TRBV6-2/TRBV6-3,TRBJ1-2,CASSYSSVYGYTF,TGTGCCAGCAGTTACTCGAGTGTCTATGGCTACACCTTC
NA,many,TRBV7-2,TRBJ2-1,CASSSPGAGLYNEQFF,TGTGCCAGCAGCTCCCCAGGGGCGGGGTTATACAATGAGCAGTTCTTC
NA,few,TRBV14,TRBJ1-1,CASSQGINEAFF,TGTGCCAGCAGCCAAGGTATCAATGAAGCTTTCTTT
NA,few,TRBV28,TRBJ2-5,CASSLGALGYFQETQYF,TGTGCCAGCAGTTTGGGTGCACTAGGTTATTTCCAAGAGACCCAGTACTTC
NA,few,TRBV7-9,TRBJ1-4,CASSLGSVTEKLFF,TGTGCCAGCAGCTTAGGATCAGTTACTGAAAAACTGTTTTTT
NA,few,TRBV5-5,TRBJ1-1,CASNIRGQDTEAFF,TGTGCCAGCAATATCAGGGGACAAGACACTGAAGCTTTCTTT
NA,NA,TRBV6-2/TRBV6-3,TRBJ2-4,CASSPILSGNIQYF,TGTGCCAGCAGTCCAATACTCTCAGGGAACATTCAGTACTTC
NA,NA,TRBV7-9,TRBJ1-4,CASSGGADEKLFF,TGTGCCAGCAGCGGAGGGGCAGATGAAAAACTGTTTTTT
TRBD2,few,TRBV20-1,TRBJ2-5,CSARGRGGRETQYF,TGCAGTGCTAGAGGGCGGGGCGGGAGAGAGACCCAGTACTTC
NA,NA,TRBV6-1,TRBJ2-1,CASSYDGKNEQFF,TGTGCCAGCAGTTACGACGGAAAGAATGAGCAGTTCTTC
NA,few,TRBV28,TRBJ1-5,CASSDDGRIYSNQPQHF,TGTGCCAGCAGCGACGACGGGAGGATCTATAGCAATCAGCCCCAGCATTTT
NA,many,TRBV7-9,TRBJ2-5,CASSLNPQETQYF,TGTGCCAGCAGCTTAAACCCACAAGAGACCCAGTACTTC
NA,few,TRBV20-1,TRBJ1-1,CSARDMTGNTEAFF,TGCAGTGCTAGAGACATGACAGGGAACACTGAAGCTTTCTTT
TRBD1,few,TRBV10-3,TRBJ2-7,CAIRREGDRDYEQYF,TGTGCCATCAGGAGGGAGGGGGACAGGGACTACGAGCAGTACTTC
NA,many,TRBV7-9,TRBJ1-1,CASSMYRDAFF,TGTGCCAGCAGCATGTACAGGGACGCTTTCTTT
NA,NA,TRBV23-1,TRBJ2-7,CASSQSDKIKTQTGRRSEQYF,TGCGCCAGCAGTCAATCGGACAAAATAAAGACCCAGACGGGCAGAAGGTCTGAGCAGTACTTC
TRBD1,few,TRBV7-9,TRBJ1-5,CASSSGDRGPYSNQPQHF,TGTGCCAGCAGCTCCGGCGACAGGGGGCCTTATAGCAATCAGCCCCAGCATTTT
NA,NA,TRBV4-3,TRBJ1-3,CASSQDRQLSGNTIYF,TGCGCCAGCAGCCAAGATCGACAGCTTTCTGGAAACACCATATATTTT
NA,NA,TRBV20-1,TRBJ2-5,CSARDREGWGQETQYF,TGCAGTGCTAGGGACAGGGAGGGATGGGGCCAAGAGACCCAGTACTTC
TRBD2,NA,TRBV6-2/TRBV6-3,TRBJ2-3,CASRLFGGKADTQYF,TGTGCCAGCAGGCTCTTCGGGGGGAAAGCAGATACGCAGTATTTT
TRBD1,few,TRBV20-1,TRBJ1-2,CSARRRGNYGYTF,TGCAGTGCTAGACGCAGGGGGAACTATGGCTACACCTTC
NA,many,TRBV7-2,TRBJ1-5,CASRSTSQGNQPQHF,TGTGCCAGCAGATCAACCTCACAGGGCAATCAGCCCCAGCATTTT
NA,many,TRBV7-8,TRBJ2-1,CASSLLARELYNEQFF,TGTGCCAGCAGCTTACTCGCGAGGGAACTCTACAATGAGCAGTTCTTC
NA,NA,TRBV29-1,TRBJ1-1,CSVEREIGTEAFF,TGCAGCGTTGAGCGGGAGATTGGAACTGAAGCTTTCTTT
TRBD1,many,TRBV7-2,TRBJ2-3,CASSSIGQGVKDTQYF,TGTGCCAGCAGCTCCATAGGACAGGGGGTAAAAGATACGCAGTATTTT
NA,many,TRBV7-9,TRBJ2-7,CASSPTPGEQYF,TGTGCCAGCAGCCCGACACCTGGCGAGCAGTACTTC
NA,NA,TRBV12-3/TRBV12-4,TRBJ2-7,CASSLSPGAGEQYF,TGTGCCAGCAGTTTAAGCCCGGGGGCTGGCGAGCAGTACTTC
TRBD2,many,TRBV7-9,TRBJ2-1,CASSLYSLAGSNEQFF,TGTGCCAGCAGCTTATATAGTCTAGCGGGGTCCAATGAGCAGTTCTTC
TRBD1,few,TRBV29-1,TRBJ2-7,CSVPGQGSYEQYF,TGCAGCGTGCCGGGACAGGGCTCCTACGAGCAGTACTTC
NA,many,TRBV7-8,TRBJ1-5,CASSLGQVEEPQHF,TGTGCCAGCAGCTTAGGACAGGTTGAGGAGCCCCAGCATTTT
NA,NA,TRBV7-9,TRBJ2-1,CASSDPRGQDEQFF,TGTGCCAGCAGCGACCCCCGAGGACAAGATGAGCAGTTCTTC
NA,many,TRBV4-1,TRBJ2-3,CASSQPLTGSTDTQYF,TGCGCCAGCAGCCAACCACTCACAGGGAGCACAGATACGCAGTATTTT
NA,many,TRBV7-8,TRBJ1-2,CASSQGGSGQYFYGYTF,TGTGCCAGCAGCCAAGGGGGTTCGGGACAATATTTCTATGGCTACACCTTC